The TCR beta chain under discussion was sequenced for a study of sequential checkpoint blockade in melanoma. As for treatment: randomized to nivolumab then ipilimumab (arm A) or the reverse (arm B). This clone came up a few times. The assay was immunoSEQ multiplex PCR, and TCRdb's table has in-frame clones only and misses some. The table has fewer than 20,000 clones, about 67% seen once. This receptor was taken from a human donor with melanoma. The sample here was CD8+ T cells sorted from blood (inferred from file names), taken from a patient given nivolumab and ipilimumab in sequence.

The CDR3, as DNA: TGTGCCAGCAGTTACTCCGGGGGAGTCTACGAGCAGTACTTC. This translates into CASSYSGGVYEQYF. J is TRBJ2-7 and V is TRBV6-5; a weak D match, TRBD2 (6 bases). Germline V CDR1 and CDR2: MNHEY, SVGAGI. The germline V and J ends were trimmed by 0 bases and 3 bases, with 9 bases remaining between them. The CDR3 is 14 residues long.